This TCR beta chain was recorded in a study of monozygotic twins with inflammatory bowel disease. TCRdb reprocessed the 5' RACE reads and stores each CDR3 protein as one record, lacking DNA. This table lists fewer than 550,000 distinct CDR3 sequences. Per the germline V gene, CDR1 is MGHRA and CDR2 is YSYEKL. The CDR3 contains 16 residues. The sequence was collected from a human donor with ulcerative colitis or Crohn's disease, or a healthy co-twin of an affected twin (not recorded which). The chain is built from TRBV4-1 and TRBJ1-2; TCRdb indicates TRBD1, and absent DNA this call remains unverified. The sample was blood. The CDR3 protein is CASSFPAEGANYGYTF.